This T cell receptor beta chain was recorded in a study of shared clonotypes between healthy human individuals. Study in general: Samples came from two female and three male donors aged 18 to 49. Per donor, CD8 memory used one plate, CD8 naive used two, CD4 memory used three and CD4 naive used three. Broader study findings: All-four-donor shared clonotypes had higher generation probabilities than non-shared clonotypes did.

Per the germline V gene, CDR1 is GTSNPN and CDR2 is SVGIG (reference sequence). Trimming took off 2 bases at V and 2 bases at J, with 7 bases between the two ends. This CDR3 is built from 13 residues. Memory CD4+ cells were the fraction left after CD45RA+ naive selection. The method was immunoSEQ multiplex PCR; TCRdb's version includes in-frame clones alone and lacks a portion of them. The sample contains some 2,000,000 clones, roughly 95% of which appear only once. Comments on this clone: Its antigen is currently unknown. The same CDR3 is also encoded by other DNA sequences in this sample.

This sequence joins TRBV30 and TRBJ1-5, with D unresolved. Sequencing was carried out using naive CD4+ T cells sorted from blood. The subset denotes: CD45RA+ positively selected. The receptor comes from a man aged 18 to 35 in good health. This CDR3 reads CAWSTGGNQPQHF. For the CDR3, the DNA is TGTGCCTGGAGTACCGGGGGCAATCAGCCCCAGCATTTT.